Below, 25 T cell receptor beta chains from the same sample are listed, as sequenced in a study of blood T cell repertoires in COVID-19 (dated by TCRdb to the early 2020s). The method behind the library was the immunoSEQ multiplex PCR assay. The table was pulled from immuneACCESS by TCRdb, which kept in-frame rearrangements only. Such tables lose some clones; where checked, under half of the loss comes from unresolved V genes, and the rest has no known cause. The sample contains about 320,000 clones, around 86% of them found a single time. The ten biggest clones cover around 4.8% of the sample. The material sequenced was PBMCs or T cells enriched from blood (not recorded which). The receptors were sampled from a man aged 55 to 70 who had recovered from COVID-19.

The V gene is TRBV19, the J gene TRBJ2-2; D is unclear. Germline V CDR1 and CDR2: LNHDA, SQIVND (reference sequence). CDR3 length: 14 residues. V lost 5 bases and J 8 bases, leaving 15 bases between the germline ends. The DNA of the CDR3 is TGTGCCAGTAGTGAGAACCTTTCCGCTGGGGAGCTGTTTTTT. This codes for CASSENLSAGELFF. The variable domain in full, completed from reference TRBV19 and TRBJ2-2, reads DGGITQSPKYLFRKEGQNVTLSCEQNLNHDAMYWYRQDPGQGLRLIYYSQIVNDFQKGDIAEGYSVSREKKESFPLTVTSAQKNPTAFYLCASSENLSAGELFFGEGSRLTVL.

This chain links TRBV7-8 with TRBJ1-3; D is ambiguous. Germline CDR1 is SGHVS and CDR2 is FQNEAQ. The CDR3 contains 14 residues. Trimming took off 4 bases at V and 10 bases at J, with 17 bases between the two ends. In DNA form, the CDR3 reads TGTGCCAGCAGCTATGAGCTTCGAGGAACAACCATATATTTT. Its translation: CASSYELRGTTIYF.

This clone was recorded only once. The rearrangement joins TRBV7-3 to TRBJ1-1; D is possibly TRBD1 (6 bases). The CDR3 is 15 residues long. CDR1 is SGHTA and CDR2 is FQGTGA in the germline V gene. Trimming shortened V by 0 bases and J by 1 base, and 9 bases separated the two germline ends. The CDR3 region has the DNA TGTGCCAGCAGCTTAACCCCAGGGGAGAACACTGAAGCTTTCTTT. Translating gives CASSLTPGENTEAFF.

V gene TRBV5-1 combines with J gene TRBJ2-3; D remains unclear. The CDR3 runs 17 residues. Germline V gene sequence: CDR1 SGHRS, CDR2 YFSETQ. V shed 2 bases and J shed 0 bases, with 16 bases lying between them. This CDR3 reads CASSLVSSHPSTDTQYF. In nucleotides, the CDR3 is TGCGCCAGCAGCTTAGTTAGTTCCCATCCTAGCACAGATACGCAGTATTTT.

The genes are TRBV5-1 and TRBJ1-2; tentative D call: TRBD1 (5 bases). Deletions cut 3 bases from V and 6 bases from J, with 15 bases between. The germline V gene encodes CDR1 SGHRS and CDR2 YFSETQ. The CDR3 has 14 amino acids. The CDR3 sequence is CASSSNRGTHGYTF. The CDR3 DNA is TGCGCCAGCAGCTCAAACCGGGGGACGCATGGCTACACCTTC.

The chain has TRBV4-1 and TRBJ1-5, with D perhaps TRBD1 (5 bases). Germline loops: CDR1 MGHRA, CDR2 YSYEKL. This CDR3 comprises 17 residues. V gave up 0 bases and J gave up 7 bases, with 19 bases separating them. CDR3 DNA: TGCGCCAGCAGCCAAGAGCCACTTCAGGGCAGGGTGCAGCCCCAGCATTTT. Translating it yields CASSQEPLQGRVQPQHF.

The chain is built from TRBV11-3 and TRBJ2-1, with 13 bases that match TRBD2. The trim removed 6 bases at V and 9 bases at J, leaving 11 bases unmatched. The CDR3 is made up of 16 amino acids. Germline V gene lookup returns CDR1 SGHNT and CDR2 YENEEA. DNA of the CDR3: TGTGCCAGCAGTCAGGGACTAGCGGGGTACTCCGCTGAGCAGTTCTTC. This sequence encodes CASSQGLAGYSAEQFF.

The chain combines TRBV5-1 with TRBJ2-3; 10 bases line up with TRBD2. The CDR3 covers 15 residues. With V trimmed by 6 bases and J by 2 bases, 6 bases remained unmatched. Germline values: CDR1 SGHRS, CDR2 YFSETQ. The CDR3 loop reads CASTPLAGLTDTQYF. The CDR3 DNA sequence: TGCGCCAGCACTCCACTAGCGGGGCTCACAGATACGCAGTATTTT.

The chain's CDR3 is CASSPQPSNNEQFF. The CDR3 nucleotides are TGTGCCAGCAGCCCACAACCGTCCAACAATGAGCAGTTCTTC. The rearrangement uses TRBV7-3 and TRBJ2-1, with D hard to call. The CDR3 spans 14 residues. V was clipped by 5 bases and J by 5 bases, with 13 bases between them. Germline loops: CDR1 SGHTA, CDR2 FQGTGA.

V usage is TRBV18 and J usage is TRBJ1-1; D call uncertain. Looked up from germline, CDR1 is KGHSH and CDR2 is LQKENI. Trimming removed 5 bases from V and 2 bases from J, with 9 bases in between. The CDR3 runs to 13 residues. CDR3: CASSSTVNTEAFF. For the CDR3, the DNA is TGTGCCAGCTCATCTACGGTCAACACTGAAGCTTTCTTT.

The rearrangement joins TRBV6-4 to TRBJ2-3; D is perhaps TRBD2 (6 bases). The CDR3 runs to 15 residues. The V and J ends lost 3 bases and 1 base respectively, with 11 bases between them. From germline, CDR1 is MRHNA and CDR2 SNTAGT. CDR3 nucleotide sequence: TGTGCCAGCAGTGAGCGGCGGGGCCGCACAGATACGCAGTATTTT. It yields the protein CASSERRGRTDTQYF.

The V gene is TRBV18, the J gene TRBJ1-1; D is undetermined. Trimming removed 6 bases from V and 1 base from J, with 18 bases in between. Germline V gene data show CDR1 as KGHSH and CDR2 as LQKENI. The CDR3 has 16 residues. The CDR3 region is CASSSGQTRRNTEAFF. The CDR3, as DNA: TGTGCCAGCTCGTCTGGTCAAACCCGGAGGAACACTGAAGCTTTCTTT.

This clone has just a few counts. The CDR3 reads CASSKSPPTPSATNEKLFF. For the CDR3, the DNA is TGTGCCAGCAGCAAATCGCCACCGACTCCTTCTGCAACTAATGAAAAACTGTTTTTT. The chain couples TRBV21-1 to TRBJ1-4. TRBV21-1 is tagged as a pseudogene. CDR3 length: 19 residues.

The V call is TRBV14, the J call TRBJ1-2; no definite D call. Trimming removed 4 bases from V and 3 bases from J, with 15 bases in between. Per the germline V gene, CDR1 is SGHDN and CDR2 is FVKESK. The CDR3 has 15 residues. In nucleotides, the CDR3 is TGTGCCAGCAGCCGCCATCTGACTGTTGACTATGGCTACACCTTC. Translated, it gives CASSRHLTVDYGYTF.

The gene calls are TRBV5-1 and TRBJ2-3; 11 bases agree with TRBD1. CDR3 length: 15 amino acids. V was pared by 5 bases and J by 5 bases, with 7 bases of the junction left unmatched. The germline V gene has CDR1 SGHRS and CDR2 YFSETQ. The CDR3 DNA sequence: TGCGCCAGCAGGCCGGGACAGGGGGTTTTAGATACGCAGTATTTT. Its translation is CASRPGQGVLDTQYF. The whole variable domain, filled in from reference TRBV5-1 and TRBJ2-3, reads KAGVTQTPRYLIKTRGQQVTLSCSPISGHRSVSWYQQTPGQGLQFLFEYFSETQRNKGNFPGRFSGRQFSNSRSEMNVSTLELGDSALYLCASRPGQGVLDTQYFGPGTRLTVL.

The rearrangement links TRBV15 to TRBJ2-3; 7 bases fit TRBD1. Germline V lookup: CDR1 LNHNV, CDR2 YYDKDF (reference sequence). CDR3 length equals 16 residues. V shed 8 bases, J shed 6 bases, and the junction held 17 bases outside the gene matches. CDR3 protein: CATHLRGRPVGDTQYF. Here the CDR3 DNA reads TGTGCCACCCATTTAAGGGGGCGTCCCGTGGGGGATACGCAGTATTTT.

This chain links TRBV7-2 with TRBJ2-5; TRBD2 is a possible D gene (6 bases). The germline V gene has CDR1 SGHTA and CDR2 FQGNSA. The V end was cut by 1 base, the J end by 5 bases, with 14 bases between. The CDR3 sequence is 15 residues long. CDR3 bases: TGTGCCAGCAGCTTAGACGGGAGTATCCTGGAGACCCAGTACTTC. Translated: CASSLDGSILETQYF.

J is TRBJ2-5 and V is TRBV5-5; no reliable D call. Looked up from germline, CDR1 is SGHKS and CDR2 is YYEKEE (reference sequence). The V end was cut by 0 bases, the J end by 2 bases, with 8 bases between. The CDR3 consists of 14 residues. The CDR3 DNA follows: TGTGCCAGCAGCTTGGGGCAACAACAAGAGACCCAGTACTTC. This gives the protein CASSLGQQQETQYF.

The V call is TRBV7-6, the J call TRBJ2-7; D not resolved. Trimming took 2 bases from V and 1 from J, leaving 9 bases between them. The CDR3 has 14 residues. CDR1 SGHVS and CDR2 FNYEAQ come from the germline V gene. The CDR3 reads CASSLLASSYEQYF. In nucleotides, the CDR3 is TGTGCCAGCAGCTTATTAGCCAGTTCCTACGAGCAGTACTTC.

The chain combines TRBV5-1 with TRBJ2-7; 7 bases align to TRBD2. CDR3 length: 15 residues. Germline CDR1 SGHRS, CDR2 YFSETQ. Trimming removed 0 bases from V and 6 bases from J; junction bases left unmatched: 9. CDR3 nucleotide sequence: TGCGCCAGCAGCTTGGTATCGGCGGGAGCGCGCGAGCAGTACTTC. It translates to CASSLVSAGAREQYF.

The chain couples TRBV2 to TRBJ2-1, with D possibly matching TRBD1 (6 bases). The CDR3 has 15 residues. Germline V gene sequence: CDR1 SNHLY, CDR2 FYNNEI. The germline V and J ends were trimmed by 6 bases and 5 bases, with 17 bases remaining between them. The CDR3 coding sequence is TGTGCCAGCAGAAGGACAGCGCTAGTGCACAATGAGCAGTTCTTC. Translated: CASRRTALVHNEQFF.

The chain has TRBV21-1 and TRBJ1-3; TRBD1 was called by the table and not checked on the DNA. TRBV21-1 is a pseudogene segment. The CDR3 is 16 amino acids. The CDR3 sequence is CASSKTGQSSGNTIYF. Written as DNA, the CDR3 is TGTGCCAGCAGCAAAACGGGACAGAGCTCTGGAAACACCATATATTTT.

This clone was picked up a small number of times. Other DNA sequences within the sample encode an identical CDR3. The V call is TRBV5-1, the J call TRBJ1-5, with no clear D. This CDR3 has 13 amino acids. Per the germline V gene, CDR1 is SGHRS and CDR2 is YFSETQ. The V and J ends lost 1 base and 2 bases respectively, with 4 bases between them. The CDR3 DNA sequence: TGCGCCAGCAGCTTGTCGGGCAATCAGCCCCAGCATTTT. Its protein is CASSLSGNQPQHF. The full variable domain, with the rest looked up from reference TRBV5-1 and TRBJ1-5, is KAGVTQTPRYLIKTRGQQVTLSCSPISGHRSVSWYQQTPGQGLQFLFEYFSETQRNKGNFPGRFSGRQFSNSRSEMNVSTLELGDSALYLCASSLSGNQPQHFGDGTRLSIL.

The chain recombines TRBV25-1 with TRBJ2-3; TRBD2 matches at 10 bases. The CDR3 spans 15 residues. Germline lookup yields CDR1 MGHDK and CDR2 SYGVNS. Unmatched junction bases numbered 9, after V lost 8 bases and J lost 4 bases. The CDR3 region has the DNA TGTGCCAGCCAACCGCTAGCGGGAGCATCAGATACGCAGTATTTT. Encoded protein: CASQPLAGASDTQYF.

The rearrangement joins TRBV7-9 to TRBJ2-1; 8 bases are shared with TRBD2. Germline V gives CDR1 SEHNR, CDR2 FQNEAQ (reference sequence). The CDR3 consists of 18 residues. Trimming at V came to 2 bases and at J to 1 base, leaving 10 bases not matched to a gene. CDR3 residues: CASSLWARGGLSYNEQFF. In nucleotides, the CDR3 is TGTGCCAGCAGCTTATGGGCCCGGGGGGGTTTGTCCTACAATGAGCAGTTCTTC.